One sample yielded the 18 T cell receptor beta chains listed below, sequenced in a study of blood T cell repertoires in COVID-19. Generated by immunoSEQ multiplex PCR, the TCRdb table keeps only in-frame clones and is missing some. The table shows about 230,000 clones, with roughly 85% occurring only once. The sequencing sample was made of peripheral blood. The receptors shown here come from a man aged 35 to 55 with acute or convalescent COVID-19.

The chain is built from TRBV29-1 and TRBJ2-5, with D uncertain. Per the germline V gene, CDR1 is SQVTM and CDR2 is ANQGSEA. The germline V and J ends were trimmed by 4 bases and 1 base, with 7 bases remaining between them. The CDR3 covers 12 residues. The CDR3 loop is CSVAGSQETQYF. CDR3 coding DNA: TGCAGCGTTGCGGGTTCCCAAGAGACCCAGTACTTC.

The chain couples TRBV7-2 to TRBJ1-1, with 10 nucleotides matching TRBD1. Germline loops: CDR1 SGHTA, CDR2 FQGNSA. CDR3 size: 17 residues. Unmatched junction bases numbered 13, after V lost 5 bases and J lost 4 bases. The CDR3 nucleotides are TGTGCCAGCAGCCCCACCCGACAGGGGGCATGGGTCACTGAAGCTTTCTTT. Its translation is CASSPTRQGAWVTEAFF. The whole variable domain, remainder taken from reference TRBV7-2 and TRBJ1-1, is GAGVSQSPSNKVTEKGKDVELRCDPISGHTALYWYRQSLGQGLEFLIYFQGNSAPDKSGLPSDRFSAERTGGSVSTLTIQRTQQEDSAVYLCASSPTRQGAWVTEAFFGQGTRLTVV.

This clone was observed once. The chain is built from TRBV11-2 and TRBJ2-3; possibly TRBD2 for D (6 bases). CDR1 is SGHAT, CDR2 FQNNGV, per germline. CDR3 length equals 15 residues. Trimming pared 8 bases from V and 2 bases from J, leaving 17 bases between. The CDR3 protein is CASATGGGATDTQYF. DNA of the CDR3: TGTGCCAGCGCAACGGGTGGAGGGGCCACAGATACGCAGTATTTT.

The V and J genes are TRBV6-7 and TRBJ1-5, with 8 bases that match TRBD1. TRBV6-7 is an ORF; its function is uncertain. J gave up 3 bases and V 6 bases, and 7 bases lay outside the gene matches. CDR3 length: 15 residues. CDR3 sequence (DNA): TGTGCCAGCAGAATGGACAGGGATAACAATCAGCCCCAGCATTTT. Its translation: CASRMDRDNNQPQHF.

This chain connects TRBV5-6 to TRBJ1-6; D remains ambiguous. Germline-derived CDR1 and CDR2 are SGHDT and YYEEEE. Between the trimmed V and J ends, which lost 2 bases and 7 bases, there was a span of 10 bases. The CDR3 spans 14 residues. The CDR3 nucleotides read TGTGCCAGCAGCTTATTGGCCTCAAATTCACCCCTCCACTTT. Its protein is CASSLLASNSPLHF.

The V and J genes are TRBV12-3 or TRBV12-4 and TRBJ2-7; D call uncertain. The CDR3 runs to 13 residues. Trimming removed 6 bases at V and 2 bases at J, with 11 bases between. CDR3 region: CASSPSRTYEQYF. The CDR3 DNA sequence: TGTGCCAGCAGCCCCTCGCGAACCTACGAGCAGTACTTC.

This clone turned up a few times. The rearrangement joins TRBV5-1 to TRBJ1-3, with TRBD1 as a possible D gene (5 bases). CDR3 length: 16 amino acids. CDR1 is SGHRS, CDR2 YFSETQ, per germline. The V gene lost 1 base and the J gene lost 4 bases, with 15 bases spanning the gap. The chain's CDR3 is CASSLPMAGVGNTIYF. In nucleotides, the CDR3 is TGCGCCAGCAGCTTGCCAATGGCGGGGGTCGGAAACACCATATATTTT.

The chain carries TRBV24-1 and TRBJ1-2, with a possible D match to TRBD1 (5 bases). This CDR3 is 15 amino acids long. Trimming shortened V by 4 bases and J by 1 base, and 12 bases separated the two germline ends. CDR1 is KGHDR, CDR2 SFDVKD, per germline. For the CDR3, the DNA is TGTGCCACCAGTGACCGATCACAGGATAACTATGGCTACACCTTC. Protein: CATSDRSQDNYGYTF.

The CDR3 bases are TGTGCCAGCAGCGGTAAGGGACAGGGACCGAACACTGAAGCTTTCTTT. This codes for CASSGKGQGPNTEAFF. J is TRBJ1-1 and V is TRBV9; 9 bases align to TRBD1. Trimming took 3 bases from V and 1 from J; bases not matched to a gene: 7. The germline gives CDR1 SGDLS, CDR2 YYNGEE. The CDR3 contains 16 residues.

The chain couples TRBV6-5 to TRBJ1-3; D ambiguous. The V gene's germline CDR1 is MNHEY and CDR2 SVGAGI. The V end was cut by 7 bases, the J end by 0 bases, with 10 bases between. There are 14 residues in the CDR3. The CDR3 DNA follows: TGTGCCAGCACTCCGCGGGTCTCTGGAAACACCATATATTTT. Translation: CASTPRVSGNTIYF.

The chain is built from TRBV28 and TRBJ1-2; 9 nucleotides line up with TRBD1. Trimming at V came to 6 bases and at J to 6 bases, leaving 5 bases not matched to a gene. The CDR3 is 13 residues long. CDR1 is MDHEN and CDR2 is SYDVKM in the germline V gene. CDR3 sequence reads: CASRTGGRDGYTF. The CDR3, as DNA: TGTGCCAGCAGGACAGGGGGAAGGGATGGCTACACCTTC.

The V gene is TRBV6-4, the J gene TRBJ1-1; tentative D call: TRBD1 (5 bases). Germline CDR1 reads MRHNA; CDR2 reads SNTAGT. The CDR3 has 14 amino acids. The V and J ends lost 2 bases and 1 base respectively, with 8 bases between them. CDR3 sequence: CASSDGAGNTEAFF. The CDR3, as DNA: TGTGCCAGCAGTGACGGGGCAGGGAACACTGAAGCTTTCTTT.

V and J are TRBV2 and TRBJ1-5, with D maybe TRBD1 (6 bases). Trimming removed 6 bases at V and 3 bases at J, with 12 bases between. Germline lookup yields CDR1 SNHLY and CDR2 FYNNEI. The CDR3 sequence is 14 residues long. In DNA, the CDR3 is TGTGCCAGCAGCCAAGGACAGTTCAATCAGCCCCAGCATTTT. It translates to CASSQGQFNQPQHF.

A single count supports this clone. The chain uses TRBV15 and TRBJ1-5, with 8 positions matching TRBD1. Germline CDR1 and CDR2: LNHNV and YYDKDF (reference sequence). Unmatched junction bases numbered 3, after V lost 4 bases and J lost 1 base. The CDR3 extends over 15 amino acids. The CDR3 DNA sequence: TGTGCCACCAGCACAGACAGGGGAAGCAATCAGCCCCAGCATTTT. Translating it yields CATSTDRGSNQPQHF. Full variable domain (outside the CDR3, taken from reference TRBV15 and TRBJ1-5): DAMVIQNPRYQVTQFGKPVTLSCSQTLNHNVMYWYQQKSSQAPKLLFHYYDKDFNNEADTPDNFQSRRPNTSFCFLDIRSPGLGDTAMYLCATSTDRGSNQPQHFGDGTRLSIL.

The V and J genes are TRBV2 and TRBJ1-1, with TRBD1 identical over 9 bases. V trimming: 3 bases; J trimming: 1 base; junction bases outside the gene matches: 6. The V gene's germline CDR1 is SNHLY and CDR2 FYNNEI. This CDR3 region has 16 residues. CDR3 amino acids: CASSDTGGRGNTEAFF. CDR3 bases: TGTGCCAGCAGTGATACAGGGGGCCGGGGGAACACTGAAGCTTTCTTT.

The chain links TRBV6-5 to TRBJ1-1, with D possibly TRBD1 on 6 matching bases. V lost 5 bases to trimming and J lost 1 base, with 11 bases between them. CDR1 and CDR2 from the germline V gene are MNHEY and SVGAGI. The CDR3 sequence is 14 residues long. DNA of the CDR3: TGTGCCAGCAGTCAGACAGGAGGGAACACTGAAGCTTTCTTT. It encodes CASSQTGGNTEAFF.

The CDR3 bases are TGCGCCAGCAGCTACGGCGGGGGGGAAAGAGAGACCCAGTACTTC. Protein sequence: CASSYGGGERETQYF. This chain joins TRBV5-1 and TRBJ2-5; 9 nucleotides match TRBD2. Germline CDR1 reads SGHRS; CDR2 reads YFSETQ. Unmatched junction bases numbered 7, after V lost 3 bases and J lost 4 bases. CDR3 length equals 15 residues. The full variable domain, its missing parts supplied by reference TRBV5-1 and TRBJ2-5, is KAGVTQTPRYLIKTRGQQVTLSCSPISGHRSVSWYQQTPGQGLQFLFEYFSETQRNKGNFPGRFSGRQFSNSRSEMNVSTLELGDSALYLCASSYGGGERETQYFGPGTRLLVL.

The chain has TRBV10-2 and TRBJ2-7, with D hard to call. CDR3 length equals 14 residues. Trimming removed 0 bases from V and 3 bases from J, with 9 bases in between. Germline CDR1 WSHSY, CDR2 SAAADI. This CDR3 is CASSESGYSYEQYF. CDR3 sequence (DNA): TGCGCCAGCAGTGAGTCGGGCTATAGCTACGAGCAGTACTTC.